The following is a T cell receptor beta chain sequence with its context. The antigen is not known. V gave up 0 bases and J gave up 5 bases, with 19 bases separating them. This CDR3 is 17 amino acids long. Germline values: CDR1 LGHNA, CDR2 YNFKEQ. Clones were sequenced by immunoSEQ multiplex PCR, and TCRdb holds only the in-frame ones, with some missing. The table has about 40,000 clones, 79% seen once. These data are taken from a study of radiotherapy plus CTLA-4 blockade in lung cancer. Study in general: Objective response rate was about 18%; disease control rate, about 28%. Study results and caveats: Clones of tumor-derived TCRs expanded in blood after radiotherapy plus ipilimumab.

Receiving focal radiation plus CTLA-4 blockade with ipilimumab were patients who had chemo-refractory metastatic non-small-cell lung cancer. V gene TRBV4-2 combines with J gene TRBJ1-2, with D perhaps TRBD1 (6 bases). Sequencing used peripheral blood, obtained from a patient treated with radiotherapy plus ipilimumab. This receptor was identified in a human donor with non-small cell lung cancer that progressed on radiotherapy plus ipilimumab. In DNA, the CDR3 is TGTGCCAGCAGCCAAGATCGGGGGGGGGCCCACACATATGGCTACACCTTC. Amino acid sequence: CASSQDRGGAHTYGYTF.